This TCR beta chain was identified during a study of identical twins. Overall study findings and caveats: Twin pairs had excess sharing that was weaker in beta out-of-frame sequences. With abundant cord blood beta clonotypes, insertions were fewer; memory repertoires showed no such pattern. The same donors were not followed; conclusions instead depended on cross-sectional statistical analysis. Analyses of zero insertions could be partly confounded by invariant MAIT and iNKT cells.

After removal of 0 bases from V and 9 bases from J, the junction contained 13 bases not matched to a gene. The germline V gene encodes CDR1 LGHDT and CDR2 YNNKEL (reference sequence). The CDR3 extends over 18 amino acids. TCRdb re-analysed the 5' RACE reads in MiXCR, keeping a single row per CDR3 protein. Among about 280,000 distinct CDR3 sequences listed, roughly 8.6% were seen once. A note on this clonotype: No antigen is known for it.

These sequences were also reported in another study, on yellow fever vaccine responses in identical twins.

This clonotype was sampled from a woman between 18 and 30 years old in good health. The sequenced sample was memory (CD45RO+) T cells sorted from blood. The chain recombines TRBV3-1 with TRBJ2-5; 13 positions match TRBD2. The CDR3 reads CASSQETSGGPSRVAQYF. As DNA, the CDR3 is TGTGCCAGCAGCCAAGAGACTAGCGGGGGGCCCTCAAGAGTGGCCCAGTACTTC.